Following are 22 T cell receptor beta chains from one sample sequenced in a study of blood T cell repertoires in COVID-19. Clones were sequenced by immunoSEQ multiplex PCR, and TCRdb holds only the in-frame ones, with some missing. The profile shows 80,000 to 100,000 clones, approximately 86% of them singletons. Sample: peripheral blood. The receptors were sampled from a woman aged 60-70 years in a cohort sampled during active or convalescent COVID-19.

V is TRBV2 and J is TRBJ2-5, with 8 bases aligning to TRBD2. Germline CDR1 is SNHLY and CDR2 is FYNNEI. The CDR3 runs to 15 residues. The J segment lost 7 bases and the V segment lost 6 bases, leaving 13 bases of the junction unmatched. DNA of the CDR3: TGTGCCAGCAGCCCGGGAGTAGCGGGGACGCGGACCCAGTACTTC. This sequence encodes CASSPGVAGTRTQYF.

The gene calls are TRBV10-2 and TRBJ1-5, with TRBD1 as a possible D gene (5 bases). The germline gives CDR1 WSHSY, CDR2 SAAADI. V gave up 4 bases and J gave up 5 bases, with 9 bases separating them. This CDR3 has 13 amino acids. The CDR3 nucleotides read TGCGCCAGCAGTGCCAGGGTTGATCAGCCCCAGCATTTT. This codes for CASSARVDQPQHF.

This clone was counted a few times. The chain links TRBV5-1 to TRBJ2-1; a weak D match, TRBD1 (5 bases). V lost 3 bases to trimming and J lost 12 bases, with 16 bases between them. Germline V gene sequence: CDR1 SGHRS, CDR2 YFSETQ. The CDR3 length is 13 residues. The DNA of the CDR3 is TGCGCCAGCAGCTCACTACAGGCCTCCGGGCAGTTCTTC. Its protein is CASSSLQASGQFF.

This chain uses TRBV7-3 with TRBJ2-3, with TRBD2 identical over 8 bases. Per the germline V gene, CDR1 is SGHTA and CDR2 is FQGTGA. The CDR3 covers 15 residues. Unmatched junction bases numbered 9, after V lost 4 bases and J lost 6 bases. The DNA for the CDR3 is TGTGCCAGCAGCTCTGTCGCAGCGGGAGTGGATACGCAGTATTTT. It yields the protein CASSSVAAGVDTQYF.

This chain links TRBV6-5 with TRBJ2-1; D is undetermined. This CDR3 is 15 amino acids long. The V and J ends lost 0 bases and 0 bases respectively, with 6 bases between them. Germline-derived CDR1 and CDR2 are MNHEY and SVGAGI. CDR3 DNA: TGTGCCAGCAGTTACTCGTCTAGCTCCTACAATGAGCAGTTCTTC. Its protein is CASSYSSSSYNEQFF.

This sequence joins TRBV28 and TRBJ1-1, with D tentatively TRBD1 (6 bases). The germline CDR1 and CDR2 sequences are MDHEN and SYDVKM. V lost 5 bases, J lost 10 bases, and 14 bases lay in between. The CDR3 is 12 residues long. The CDR3 loop reads CASSITGRRAFF. For the CDR3, the DNA is TGTGCCAGCAGTATAACAGGGAGAAGAGCTTTCTTT. Based on the CDR3 plus reference TRBV28 and TRBJ1-1, the full variable domain is DVKVTQSSRYLVKRTGEKVFLECVQDMDHENMFWYRQDPGLGLRLIYFSYDVKMKEKGDIPEGYSVSREKKERFSLILESASTNQTSMYLCASSITGRRAFFGQGTRLTVV.

The chain's CDR3 is CASSIAVPSTEAFF. The CDR3 DNA is TGTGCCAGTAGTATAGCGGTTCCGAGCACTGAAGCTTTCTTT. The V and J genes are TRBV19 and TRBJ1-1; D is ambiguous. V lost 1 base to trimming and J lost 4 bases, with 10 bases between them. Germline loops: CDR1 LNHDA, CDR2 SQIVND (reference sequence). The CDR3 covers 14 residues.

V and J are TRBV5-1 and TRBJ1-4; D not certain. The CDR3 is 15 residues long. Deletions cut 1 base from V and 4 bases from J, with 11 bases between. CDR1 SGHRS and CDR2 YFSETQ come from the germline V gene. The CDR3 sequence is CASSLIGLVNEKLFF. CDR3 nucleotide sequence: TGCGCCAGCAGCTTGATTGGCCTCGTTAATGAAAAACTGTTTTTT.

The CDR3 DNA reads as TGTGCCAGCAGTGAAAGGTTGACAGGCCCCGGAGGAAGCTATGGCTACACCTTC. Its translation is CASSERLTGPGGSYGYTF. The gene calls are TRBV2 and TRBJ1-2, with TRBD1 as a possible D gene (6 bases). The CDR3 has 18 amino acids. Trimming cost V 2 bases and J 4 bases, with 23 bases left between them. Germline V gene sequence: CDR1 SNHLY, CDR2 FYNNEI. Variable domain in full (rest from reference TRBV2 and TRBJ1-2): EPEVTQTPSHQVTQMGQEVILRCVPISNHLYFYWYRQILGQKVEFLVSFYNNEISEKSEIFDDQFSVERPDGSNFTLKIRSTKLEDSAMYFCASSERLTGPGGSYGYTFGSGTRLTVV.

This chain links TRBV5-1 with TRBJ2-1; 9 nucleotides align to TRBD1. Unmatched junction bases numbered 17, after V lost 8 bases and J lost 2 bases. This CDR3 has 18 residues. From germline, CDR1 is SGHRS and CDR2 YFSETQ. CDR3 sequence: CASGTGTGRVMTYNEQFF. DNA for the CDR3: TGCGCCAGTGGGACCGGGACAGGGCGGGTGATGACCTACAATGAGCAGTTCTTC.

This clone was picked up one time. This chain joins TRBV29-1 and TRBJ2-1; D ambiguous. The CDR3 is 10 residues long. The ends were cut back, 5 bases at V and 9 bases at J, with 8 bases in the middle. Germline V lookup: CDR1 SQVTM, CDR2 ANQGSEA. Here the CDR3 reads CSVQLAEQFF. In DNA form, the CDR3 reads TGCAGCGTTCAATTAGCTGAGCAGTTCTTC.

CDR3: CASSEYSSNQPQHF. The CDR3, as DNA: TGTGCCAGCAGCGAGTATAGTAGCAATCAGCCCCAGCATTTT. The chain recombines TRBV5-4 with TRBJ1-5; D uncertain. The CDR3 consists of 14 residues. CDR1 is SGHNT and CDR2 is YYREEE in the germline V gene (reference sequence). Between the trimmed V and J ends, which lost 4 bases and 0 bases, there was a span of 8 bases.

The chain carries TRBV14 and TRBJ2-1, with a possible D match to TRBD2 (6 bases). This CDR3 has 14 amino acids. Germline CDR1 is SGHDN and CDR2 is FVKESK. The V and J ends lost 1 base and 8 bases respectively, with 12 bases between them. CDR3 sequence reads: CASSQATSIYEQFF. The CDR3 coding sequence is TGTGCCAGCAGCCAAGCCACTAGCATCTATGAGCAGTTCTTC. The complete variable domain, with remaining parts taken from reference TRBV14 and TRBJ2-1, reads EAGVTQFPSHSVIEKGQTVTLRCDPISGHDNLYWYRRVMGKEIKFLLHFVKESKQDESGMPNNRFLAERTGGTYSTLKVQPAELEDSGVYFCASSQATSIYEQFFGPGTRLTVL.

The V and J genes are TRBV30 and TRBJ1-6, with a weak D call TRBD1 (6 bases). Germline CDR1 GTSNPN, CDR2 SVGIG (reference sequence). This CDR3 is built from 18 residues. V was cut by 0 bases and J by 0 bases, with 15 bases left in between. The CDR3 spells CAWSVQGGMSSYNSPLHF. The CDR3 DNA follows: TGTGCCTGGAGTGTACAGGGAGGGATGAGCTCCTATAATTCACCCCTCCACTTT.

The chain uses TRBV6-5 and TRBJ1-6; 7 nucleotides align to TRBD1. CDR1 is MNHEY, CDR2 SVGAGI, per germline. This CDR3 is 14 amino acids long. V shed 7 bases and J 7 bases; nucleotides not matched to a gene: 7. The DNA for the CDR3 is TGTGCCAGCAACCGACAGGGTCGGAATTCACCCCTCCACTTT. It translates to CASNRQGRNSPLHF.

This clone was found once. This rearrangement joins TRBV27 to TRBJ1-2; TRBD1 agrees at 8 bases. In germline, CDR1 is MNHEY, CDR2 SMNVEV (reference sequence). The junction had 4 bases not matched to a gene; V was cut back by 5 bases and J by 2 bases. This CDR3 contains 14 residues. As DNA, the CDR3 is TGTGCCAGCAGTGCGGGACAGGAAAACTATGGCTACACCTTC. Encoded protein: CASSAGQENYGYTF.

This chain uses TRBV2 with TRBJ2-7; D may be TRBD2 (5 bases). The ends were cut back, 0 bases at V and 7 bases at J, with 13 bases in the middle. This CDR3 is built from 14 residues. The germline CDR1 and CDR2 sequences are SNHLY and FYNNEI. The CDR3 is CASSEARSRGEQYF. In nucleotides, the CDR3 is TGTGCCAGCAGTGAAGCTCGGTCCCGGGGAGAGCAGTACTTC.

The chain uses TRBV11-1 and TRBJ2-7; 7 positions match TRBD1. Losses at the gene ends were 1 base for V and 2 bases for J; bases not matched to a gene: 5. CDR1 is SGHAT, CDR2 FQDESV, per germline (reference sequence). The CDR3 is 15 residues long. CDR3 in amino acids: CASSLDRDRAYEQYF. CDR3 bases: TGTGCCAGCAGCTTAGACCGGGACAGAGCCTACGAGCAGTACTTC.

The V gene is TRBV5-8, the J gene TRBJ1-2, with TRBD1 matching over 7 bases. Trimming at V came to 4 bases and at J to 5 bases, leaving 17 bases not matched to a gene. Germline CDR1 reads SGHTS; CDR2 reads YDEGEE. The CDR3 runs to 17 residues. For the CDR3, the DNA is TGTGCCAGCAGCCTACTACAATCCGGGACAGCCGCTTATGGCTACACCTTC. Its protein product is CASSLLQSGTAAYGYTF.

The rearrangement joins TRBV27 to TRBJ1-5; tentative D call: TRBD1 (6 bases). The CDR3 spans 15 residues. Germline-derived CDR1 and CDR2 are MNHEY and SMNVEV (reference sequence). V dropped 3 bases and J dropped 9 bases, with 18 bases sitting between them. The CDR3 coding sequence is TGTGCCAGCAGTTTGTGGGCAGGGGAATTGGGGCCCCAGCATTTT. Translated: CASSLWAGELGPQHF.

The chain has TRBV18 and TRBJ1-5; D ambiguous. This CDR3 comprises 15 residues. V gave up 2 bases and J gave up 0 bases, with 8 bases separating them. Germline V gene lookup returns CDR1 KGHSH and CDR2 LQKENI. The CDR3 DNA sequence: TGTGCCAGCTCACCAAACGGGAATAGCAATCAGCCCCAGCATTTT. This sequence encodes CASSPNGNSNQPQHF.

The V call is TRBV5-8, the J call TRBJ1-2; no firm D call. This CDR3 spans 16 amino acids. Trimming stripped 4 bases from V and 6 bases from J, with 22 bases between. Germline V gives CDR1 SGHTS, CDR2 YDEGEE. Here the CDR3 DNA reads TGTGCCAGCAGCGGATATATGTGGAGCTTCAGCAATGGCTACACCTTC. Translating gives CASSGYMWSFSNGYTF.